This passage covers 23 T cell receptor beta chains from one sample sequenced in a study of blood T cell repertoires in COVID-19. Profiling relied on immunoSEQ multiplex PCR, and the TCRdb table lists in-frame clones only, not all of them. The data contain about 230,000 clones, around 85% of them singletons. Sample: peripheral blood. All receptors derive from an elderly woman with acute or convalescent COVID-19.

The V gene is TRBV24-1, the J gene TRBJ2-7; TRBD1 agrees at 8 bases. The CDR3 runs to 19 residues. Germline assignment: CDR1 KGHDR and CDR2 SFDVKD. V gave up 1 base and J gave up 5 bases; unmatched junction bases: 18. The CDR3 reads CATSDFRTGKWQTVHEQYF. The DNA of the CDR3 is TGTGCCACCAGTGATTTCCGGACAGGGAAATGGCAAACGGTCCACGAGCAGTACTTC.

This clone was seen a handful of times. The chain couples TRBV3-1 (or the pseudogene TRBV3-2) to TRBJ1-3; D perhaps matches TRBD1 (5 bases). With 0 bases removed from V and 0 bases from J, the gap between germline ends came to 15 bases. This CDR3 region has 18 residues. CDR1 LGHDT and CDR2 YNNKEL come from the germline V gene (reference sequence). CDR3 DNA: TGTGCCAGCAGCCAAGATAGAGACAGCCTAAGCTCTGGAAACACCATATATTTT. It codes for CASSQDRDSLSSGNTIYF.

V gene TRBV28 combines with J gene TRBJ2-7, with D possibly being TRBD2 (5 bases). Germline assignment: CDR1 MDHEN and CDR2 SYDVKM. CDR3 length equals 16 residues. With 5 bases removed from V and 1 base from J, the gap between germline ends came to 18 bases. The CDR3 nucleotides are TGTGCCAGCAGTCCCCTAATCGCGGGCGATTCCTACGAGCAGTACTTC. Its translation is CASSPLIAGDSYEQYF.

The chain uses TRBV19 and TRBJ1-4, with D perhaps TRBD1 (5 bases). Germline CDR1 reads LNHDA; CDR2 reads SQIVND (reference sequence). The CDR3 contains 15 residues. V was cut by 2 bases and J by 2 bases, with 9 bases left in between. The CDR3, as DNA: TGTGCCAGTAGTATACAGGGTTCGACTAATGAAAAACTGTTTTTT. Protein: CASSIQGSTNEKLFF.

This CDR3 reads CASRGQGDGYTF. The CDR3 DNA is TGTGCCAGCAGAGGACAGGGCGATGGCTACACCTTC. This chain connects TRBV11-2 to TRBJ1-2; 8 positions match TRBD1. CDR3 length equals 12 residues. Germline trimming cut 6 bases from V and 6 bases from J; bases unmatched to any gene: 3. CDR1 is SGHAT and CDR2 is FQNNGV in the germline V gene.

This rearrangement joins TRBV30 to TRBJ2-7, with 7 bases fitting TRBD2. After removal of 5 bases from V and 0 bases from J, the junction contained 10 bases not matched to a gene. CDR3 length: 15 amino acids. Germline V gives CDR1 GTSNPN, CDR2 SVGIG (reference sequence). CDR3 sequence reads: CAWGHYRDYSYEQYF. As DNA, the CDR3 is TGTGCCTGGGGCCATTACCGGGACTACTCCTACGAGCAGTACTTC.

The sample holds one count of this clone. The V and J genes are TRBV19 and TRBJ2-5; tentatively, D is TRBD1 (6 bases). In germline, CDR1 is LNHDA, CDR2 SQIVND (reference sequence). The CDR3 loop spans 15 amino acids. V was trimmed by 6 bases and J by 1 base, leaving 15 bases between them. CDR3 protein: CASSETGPLQETQYF. CDR3 nucleotide sequence: TGTGCCAGTAGCGAAACAGGGCCTCTCCAAGAGACCCAGTACTTC.

V and J are TRBV24-1 and TRBJ2-2; TRBD2 aligns across 8 bases. CDR3 length: 14 amino acids. Losses at the gene ends were 6 bases for V and 2 bases for J; bases not matched to a gene: 1. Germline lookup yields CDR1 KGHDR and CDR2 SFDVKD. CDR3 protein: CATSTSGNTGELFF. The CDR3, as DNA: TGTGCCACCAGTACTAGCGGCAACACCGGGGAGCTGTTTTTT.

V usage is TRBV7-8 and J usage is TRBJ2-3; 7 positions match TRBD1. The CDR3 is 16 residues long. Germline V gene data show CDR1 as SGHVS and CDR2 as FQNEAQ. The junction had 8 bases not matched to a gene; V was cut back by 4 bases and J by 1 base. Here the CDR3 DNA reads TGTGCCAGCAGCTCGTATAGACAGGGCCGCACAGATACGCAGTATTTT. The encoded protein is CASSSYRQGRTDTQYF.

This clone has only one observation. The chain joins TRBV30 to TRBJ1-3, with 7 nucleotides matching TRBD1. The germline CDR1 and CDR2 sequences are GTSNPN and SVGIG (reference sequence). Trimming took 4 bases from V and 5 from J; bases not matched to a gene: 5. This CDR3 is 13 amino acids long. In nucleotides, the CDR3 is TGTGCCTGGACAACAGGGGCCCGAAACACCATATATTTT. Protein sequence: CAWTTGARNTIYF. The whole variable domain, filled in from reference TRBV30 and TRBJ1-3, reads SQTIHQWPATLVQPVGSPLSLECTVEGTSNPNLYWYRQAAGRGLQLLFYSVGIGQISSEVPQNLSASRPQDRQFILSSKKLLLSDSGFYLCAWTTGARNTIYFGEGSWLTVV.

The chain joins TRBV25-1 to TRBJ2-3; TRBD2 agrees at 8 bases. V trimming: 5 bases; J trimming: 3 bases; junction bases outside the gene matches: 13. From germline, CDR1 is MGHDK and CDR2 SYGVNS. CDR3 length: 17 residues. This CDR3 is CASSSLNFGGATDTQYF. CDR3 DNA: TGTGCCAGCAGTTCCTTGAATTTCGGGGGGGCGACAGATACGCAGTATTTT.

This chain uses TRBV5-1 with TRBJ2-1, with D possibly TRBD2 on 5 matching bases. CDR3 length: 20 amino acids. Trimming took off 0 bases at V and 8 bases at J, with 30 bases between the two ends. Germline V gene sequence: CDR1 SGHRS, CDR2 YFSETQ. CDR3 sequence (DNA): TGCGCCAGCAGCTTGGTCGGCAGCGGCATTCTAGGACTTAGCTTACATGAGCAGTTCTTC. Translating gives CASSLVGSGILGLSLHEQFF.

The chain couples TRBV7-2 to TRBJ2-7; D perhaps matches TRBD2 (6 bases). With 7 bases removed from V and 3 bases from J, the gap between germline ends came to 19 bases. This CDR3 contains 15 residues. The germline V gene encodes CDR1 SGHTA and CDR2 FQGNSA. The CDR3 is CASKGGAQPGYEQYF. The CDR3 DNA is TGTGCCAGCAAAGGAGGGGCCCAACCCGGCTACGAGCAGTACTTC.

The J gene is TRBJ1-6, the V gene TRBV5-1, with D perhaps matching TRBD1 (6 bases). CDR1 is SGHRS, CDR2 YFSETQ, per germline. This CDR3 is built from 15 residues. The V gene lost 0 bases and the J gene lost 6 bases, with 10 bases spanning the gap. CDR3 in DNA: TGCGCCAGCAGCTTGGAGGGGGGGGGTAATTCACCCCTCCACTTT. Protein: CASSLEGGGNSPLHF.

The V gene is TRBV12-3 or TRBV12-4, the J gene TRBJ2-2; D not resolved. Trimming shortened V by 6 bases and J by 3 bases, and 5 bases separated the two germline ends. This CDR3 spans 12 amino acids. The CDR3 loop reads CASSRDTGELFF. Here the CDR3 DNA reads TGTGCCAGCAGCCGGGACACCGGGGAGCTGTTTTTT.

The V call is TRBV10-3, the J call TRBJ1-2; D call uncertain. This CDR3 has 15 residues. Germline values: CDR1 ENHRY, CDR2 SYGVKD. V lost 4 bases and J 2 bases, leaving 14 bases between the germline ends. CDR3 region: CAISGAGEGNYGYTF. The CDR3 DNA follows: TGTGCCATCAGTGGGGCCGGGGAGGGAAACTATGGCTACACCTTC.

CDR3 sequence (DNA): TGTGCCAGCAGCTTGAGCGGGACAGGGTTGAACACTGAAGCTTTCTTT. It encodes CASSLSGTGLNTEAFF. The chain joins TRBV5-8 to TRBJ1-1, with 9 bases matching TRBD1. The CDR3 covers 16 residues. Germline CDR1 is SGHTS and CDR2 is YDEGEE. V lost 1 base to trimming and J lost 0 bases; unmatched junction nucleotides: 4.

The chain couples TRBV12-3 or TRBV12-4 to TRBJ1-2; maybe TRBD1 (5 bases). Trimming left V 5 bases short and J 8 bases short, with 12 bases between. The CDR3 loop spans 12 amino acids. The CDR3 DNA reads TGTGCCAGCAGTCTCCCAGGGTGGGGCTACACCTTC. It codes for CASSLPGWGYTF.

This sequence joins TRBV18 and TRBJ2-1, with 14 bases aligning to TRBD2. Germline V CDR1 and CDR2: KGHSH, LQKENI. This CDR3 is 19 amino acids long. Germline trimming cut 3 bases from V and 6 bases from J; bases unmatched to any gene: 13. The CDR3 DNA reads as TGTGCCAGCTCACCCTCCGGGACTAGCGGGAGTTCAGGCGGCAATGAGCAGTTCTTC. Protein product: CASSPSGTSGSSGGNEQFF.

The gene calls are TRBV7-9 and TRBJ2-7; TRBD1 matches at 9 bases. Per the germline V gene, CDR1 is SEHNR and CDR2 is FQNEAQ (reference sequence). With 3 bases clipped from V and 5 bases from J, the junction kept 8 bases outside the gene matches. This CDR3 is 15 amino acids long. In DNA form, the CDR3 reads TGTGCCAGCAGCTTGACAGGGGGTTTACCTAACGAGCAGTACTTC. Its protein product is CASSLTGGLPNEQYF. The full variable domain, with the rest looked up from reference TRBV7-9 and TRBJ2-7, is DTGVSQNPRHKITKRGQNVTFRCDPISEHNRLYWYRQTLGQGPEFLTYFQNEAQLEKSRLLSDRFSAERPKGSFSTLEIQRTEQGDSAMYLCASSLTGGLPNEQYFGPGTRLTVT.

The J gene is TRBJ1-2, the V gene TRBV7-8; 7 bases are a match to TRBD1. The CDR3 has 14 residues. Germline V gives CDR1 SGHVS, CDR2 FQNEAQ. Unmatched junction bases numbered 7, after V lost 5 bases and J lost 4 bases. CDR3 bases: TGTGCCAGCAGCCCGCGACAGGGAAGCTATGGCTACACCTTC. Its translation: CASSPRQGSYGYTF. The whole variable domain, filled in from reference TRBV7-8 and TRBJ1-2, reads GAGVSQSPRYKVAKRGQDVALRCDPISGHVSLFWYQQALGQGPEFLTYFQNEAQLDKSGLPSDRFFAERPEGSVSTLKIQRTQQEDSAVYLCASSPRQGSYGYTFGSGTRLTVV.

V and J are TRBV28 and TRBJ1-4; D is unclear. Germline lookup yields CDR1 MDHEN and CDR2 SYDVKM. V was clipped by 6 bases and J by 5 bases, with 16 bases between them. This CDR3 is built from 15 residues. CDR3 sequence: CASSLFRGQNEKLFF. CDR3 DNA: TGTGCCAGCAGCTTGTTCAGAGGGCAGAATGAAAAACTGTTTTTT.

The rearrangement uses TRBV7-3 and TRBJ2-3; D is perhaps TRBD2 (5 bases). In germline, CDR1 is SGHTA, CDR2 FQGTGA. There are 17 residues in the CDR3. V lost 0 bases and J 3 bases, leaving 16 bases between the germline ends. In DNA, the CDR3 is TGTGCCAGCAGCTTAACCGGGAAGATTCCGGGGACAGATACGCAGTATTTT. This translates into CASSLTGKIPGTDTQYF.